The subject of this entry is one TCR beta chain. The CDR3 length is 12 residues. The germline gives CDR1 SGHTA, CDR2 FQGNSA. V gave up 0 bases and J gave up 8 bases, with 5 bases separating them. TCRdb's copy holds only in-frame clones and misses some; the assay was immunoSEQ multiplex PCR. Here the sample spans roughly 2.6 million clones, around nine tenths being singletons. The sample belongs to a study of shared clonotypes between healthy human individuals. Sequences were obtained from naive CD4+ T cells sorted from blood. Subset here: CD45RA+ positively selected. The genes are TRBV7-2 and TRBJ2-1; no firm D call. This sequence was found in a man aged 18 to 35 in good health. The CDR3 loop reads CASSLALYEQFF. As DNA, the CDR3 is TGTGCCAGCAGCTTAGCGTTGTATGAGCAGTTCTTC.